This T cell receptor (beta chain) emerged from a study of control samples from healthy donors and cancer patients. This table comes from immunoSEQ multiplex PCR, and its TCRdb copy is limited to in-frame clones, with some not included. The sample lists just over 80,000 clones, roughly 91% occurring once. V shed 3 bases and J 6 bases; nucleotides not matched to a gene: 4. CDR1 and CDR2 from the germline V gene are SGHNT and YENEEA. This CDR3 is built from 14 residues. The source material was blood. The rearrangement links TRBV11-3 to TRBJ2-1; 8 bases are shared with TRBD1. The receptor was derived from a man in his fifties or sixties in good health. CDR3 residues: CASSLGQEGNEQFF. In DNA form, the CDR3 reads TGTGCCAGCAGCTTGGGACAGGAGGGCAATGAGCAGTTCTTC.